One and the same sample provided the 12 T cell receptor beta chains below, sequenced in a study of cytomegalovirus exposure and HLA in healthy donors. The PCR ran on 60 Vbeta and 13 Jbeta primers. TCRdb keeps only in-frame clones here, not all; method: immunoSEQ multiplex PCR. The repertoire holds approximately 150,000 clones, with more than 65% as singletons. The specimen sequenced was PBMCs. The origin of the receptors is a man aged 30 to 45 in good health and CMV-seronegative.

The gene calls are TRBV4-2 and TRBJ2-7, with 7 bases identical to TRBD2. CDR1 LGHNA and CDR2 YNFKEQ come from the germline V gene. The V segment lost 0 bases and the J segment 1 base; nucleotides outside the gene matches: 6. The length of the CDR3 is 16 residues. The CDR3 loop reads CASSQERGGGSYEQYF. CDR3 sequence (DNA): TGTGCCAGCAGCCAAGAACGCGGGGGTGGGTCCTACGAGCAGTACTTC.

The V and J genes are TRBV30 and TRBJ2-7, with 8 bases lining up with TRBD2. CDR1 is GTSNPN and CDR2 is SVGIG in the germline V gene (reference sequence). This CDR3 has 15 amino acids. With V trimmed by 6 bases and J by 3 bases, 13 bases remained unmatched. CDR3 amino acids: CACGGAFSDGYEQYF. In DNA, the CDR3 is TGTGCCTGCGGGGGGGCTTTTTCCGATGGCTACGAGCAGTACTTC.

CDR3 DNA sequence: TGCGCCAGCAGCTTGGACACTAGCGGGGGGGCCGCAGATACGCAGTATTTT. It codes for CASSLDTSGGAADTQYF. The chain carries TRBV5-1 and TRBJ2-3, with 13 bases that match TRBD2. Trimming cost V 0 bases and J 4 bases; bases outside gene matches: 5. The germline gives CDR1 SGHRS, CDR2 YFSETQ. CDR3 size: 17 residues.

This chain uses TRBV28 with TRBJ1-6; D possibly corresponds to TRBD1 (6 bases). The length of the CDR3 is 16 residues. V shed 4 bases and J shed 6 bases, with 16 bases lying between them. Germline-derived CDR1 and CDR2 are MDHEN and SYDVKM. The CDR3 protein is CASSSPGGQFNSPLHF. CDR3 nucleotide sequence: TGTGCCAGCAGTTCACCCGGCGGACAGTTTAATTCACCCCTCCACTTT. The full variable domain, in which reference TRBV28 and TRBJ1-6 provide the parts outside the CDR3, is DVKVTQSSRYLVKRTGEKVFLECVQDMDHENMFWYRQDPGLGLRLIYFSYDVKMKEKGDIPEGYSVSREKKERFSLILESASTNQTSMYLCASSSPGGQFNSPLHFGNGTRLTVT.

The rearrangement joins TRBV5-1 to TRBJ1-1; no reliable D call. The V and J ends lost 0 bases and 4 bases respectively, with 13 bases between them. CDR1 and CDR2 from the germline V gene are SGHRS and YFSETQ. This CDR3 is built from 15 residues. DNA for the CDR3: TGCGCCAGCAGCTTGGCCGCGGGCTCCCCCACTGAAGCTTTCTTT. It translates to CASSLAAGSPTEAFF.

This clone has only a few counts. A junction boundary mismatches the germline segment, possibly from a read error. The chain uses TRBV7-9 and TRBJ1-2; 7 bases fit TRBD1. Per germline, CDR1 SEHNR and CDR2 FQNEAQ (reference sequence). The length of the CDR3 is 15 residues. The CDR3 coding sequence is TGTTCCAGCAGCCAAGGGACAGAGTTTAACTATGGCTACACCTTC. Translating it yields CSSSQGTEFNYGYTF.

CDR3 nucleotide sequence: TGTGCCAGCAGCCAAAGGGGACTAGCGGGAGCCTACGAGCAGTACTTC. Residues: CASSQRGLAGAYEQYF. The chain links TRBV14 to TRBJ2-7; 14 bases line up with TRBD2. The CDR3 is 16 amino acids. The germline V gene has CDR1 SGHDN and CDR2 FVKESK. V dropped 2 bases and J dropped 2; count of bases not matched to a gene: 2.

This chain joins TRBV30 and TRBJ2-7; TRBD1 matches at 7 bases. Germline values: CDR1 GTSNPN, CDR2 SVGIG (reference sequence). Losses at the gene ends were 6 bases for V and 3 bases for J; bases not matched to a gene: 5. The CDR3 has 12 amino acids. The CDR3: CACRDSYYEQYF. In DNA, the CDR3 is TGTGCCTGTCGGGACAGCTACTACGAGCAGTACTTC. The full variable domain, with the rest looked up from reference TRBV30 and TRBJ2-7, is SQTIHQWPATLVQPVGSPLSLECTVEGTSNPNLYWYRQAAGRGLQLLFYSVGIGQISSEVPQNLSASRPQDRQFILSSKKLLLSDSGFYLCACRDSYYEQYFGPGTRLTVT.

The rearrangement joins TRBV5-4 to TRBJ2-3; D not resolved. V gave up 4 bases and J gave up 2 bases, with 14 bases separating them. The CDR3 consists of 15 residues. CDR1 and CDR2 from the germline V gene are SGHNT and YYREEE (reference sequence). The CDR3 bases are TGTGCCAGCAGCGAGAGCGCGGTACCCACAGATACGCAGTATTTT. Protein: CASSESAVPTDTQYF. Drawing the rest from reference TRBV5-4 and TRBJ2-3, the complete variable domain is ETGVTQSPTHLIKTRGQQVTLRCSSQSGHNTVSWYQQALGQGPQFIFQYYREEENGRGNFPPRFSGLQFPNYSSELNVNALELDDSALYLCASSESAVPTDTQYFGPGTRLTVL.

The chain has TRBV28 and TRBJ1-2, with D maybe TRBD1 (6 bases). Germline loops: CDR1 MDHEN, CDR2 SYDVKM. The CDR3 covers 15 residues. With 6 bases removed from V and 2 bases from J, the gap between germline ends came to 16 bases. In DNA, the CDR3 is TGTGCCAGCAGACCGCTTGGGGGGGCAAACTATGGCTACACCTTC. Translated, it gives CASRPLGGANYGYTF.

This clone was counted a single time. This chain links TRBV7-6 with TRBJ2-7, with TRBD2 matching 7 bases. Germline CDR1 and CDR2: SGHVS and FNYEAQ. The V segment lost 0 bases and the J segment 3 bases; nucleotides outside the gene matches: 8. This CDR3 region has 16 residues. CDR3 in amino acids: CASSLAAASGYYEQYF. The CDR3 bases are TGTGCCAGCAGCTTAGCGGCGGCTAGCGGATACTACGAGCAGTACTTC.

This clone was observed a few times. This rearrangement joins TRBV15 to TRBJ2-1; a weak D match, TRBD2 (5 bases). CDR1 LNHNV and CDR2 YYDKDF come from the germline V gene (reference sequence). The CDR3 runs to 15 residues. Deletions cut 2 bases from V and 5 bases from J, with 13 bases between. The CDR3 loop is CATSRPDYRNNEQFF. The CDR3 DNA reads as TGTGCCACCAGCAGACCTGACTACCGAAACAATGAGCAGTTCTTC.